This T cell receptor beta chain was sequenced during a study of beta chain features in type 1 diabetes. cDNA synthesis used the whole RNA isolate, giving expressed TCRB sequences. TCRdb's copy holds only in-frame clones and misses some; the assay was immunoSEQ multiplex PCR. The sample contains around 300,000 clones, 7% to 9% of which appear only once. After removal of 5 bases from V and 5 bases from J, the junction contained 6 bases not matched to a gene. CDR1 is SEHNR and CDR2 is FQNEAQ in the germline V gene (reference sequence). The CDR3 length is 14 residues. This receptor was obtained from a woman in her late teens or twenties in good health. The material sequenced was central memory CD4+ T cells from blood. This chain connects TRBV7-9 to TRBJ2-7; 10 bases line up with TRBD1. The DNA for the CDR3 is TGTGCCAGCAGCCCGACAGGGGGCGCACACGAGCAGTACTTC. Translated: CASSPTGGAHEQYF.